This TCR beta chain is drawn from a study of blood T cell repertoires in COVID-19. Germline V gene data show CDR1 as SGHTS and CDR2 as YDEGEE. V lost 2 bases and J lost 2, with 14 bases in between. The CDR3 is made up of 16 amino acids. TCRdb's table, derived via immunoSEQ multiplex PCR, lists solely in-frame clones and lacks some. The data contain a few hundred thousand clones, more than 75% of them singletons. The rearrangement links TRBV5-8 to TRBJ2-1, with unresolved D. Sequencing was done on a sample of PBMCs or T cells enriched from blood (not recorded which). This TCR was recovered from a woman aged 18 to 35 who had recovered from COVID-19. CDR3 protein: CASSLPLDTTYNEQFF. The CDR3 DNA reads TGTGCCAGCAGCTTACCTCTCGACACGACCTACAATGAGCAGTTCTTC.